This TCR beta chain was recorded in a study of blood T cell repertoires in COVID-19. Study at large: Material from acute and convalescent COVID-19 was sourced from the United States, Italy and Spain. T cells, B-cell-depleted T cells, or PBMCs supplied cDNA or gDNA.

Original handling: It was from reference gene primer amplification that nucleated cell counts were estimated. Clones were sequenced by immunoSEQ multiplex PCR, and TCRdb holds only the in-frame ones, with some missing. That table gives V, J and clone size, and the DNA gave D and trimming. The table lists tens of thousands of clones, 80% of them singletons. Germline lookup yields CDR1 MDHEN and CDR2 SYDVKM. J gave up 5 bases and V 10 bases, and 8 bases lay outside the gene matches. CDR3 length: 13 amino acids. This sequence was found in an elderly woman with acute or convalescent COVID-19. V gene TRBV28 combines with J gene TRBJ1-1; 9 nucleotides match TRBD1. Specimen: peripheral blood. This CDR3 reads CATRDREVTEAFF. The CDR3 DNA reads TGTGCCACCCGGGACAGGGAGGTTACTGAAGCTTTCTTT.